The 27 T cell receptor beta chains presented below share a single source sample, sequenced in a study of T cell responses to AZD1222 COVID-19 vaccine. The table came from immunoSEQ multiplex PCR; TCRdb's copy has only in-frame clones and leaves some out. The sample gives under 140,000 clones, over 75% of which show up once; 3.5% to 5% is in the top ten. The input for sequencing was peripheral blood, taken on day 0 of AZD1222 vaccination. Receptor source: an adult in good health.

For this clone: The same CDR3 can be traced to other DNA sequences in this sample. V gene TRBV5-1 combines with J gene TRBJ1-3; no firm D call. The germline gives CDR1 SGHRS, CDR2 YFSETQ. The CDR3 covers 14 residues. The V and J ends lost 0 bases and 1 base respectively, with 5 bases between them. The CDR3 region has the DNA TGCGCCAGCAGCTTGGGCGCGTCTGGAAACACCATATATTTT. Its translation is CASSLGASGNTIYF. Full variable domain (remainder filled in from reference TRBV5-1 and TRBJ1-3): KAGVTQTPRYLIKTRGQQVTLSCSPISGHRSVSWYQQTPGQGLQFLFEYFSETQRNKGNFPGRFSGRQFSNSRSEMNVSTLELGDSALYLCASSLGASGNTIYFGEGSWLTVV.

The genes are TRBV6-5 and TRBJ1-3; D remains ambiguous. Per germline, CDR1 MNHEY and CDR2 SVGAGI. Between the trimmed V and J ends, which lost 4 bases and 1 base, there was a span of 8 bases. CDR3 length: 14 amino acids. As DNA, the CDR3 is TGTGCCAGCAGTTCATGGGGATCTGGAAACACCATATATTTT. Protein sequence: CASSSWGSGNTIYF.

V gene TRBV5-5 combines with J gene TRBJ2-7, with 11 bases that match TRBD1. Per germline, CDR1 SGHKS and CDR2 YYEKEE (reference sequence). The CDR3 totals 17 residues. Trimming took 5 bases from V and 2 from J; bases not matched to a gene: 12. The CDR3 nucleotides read TGTGCCAGCAGTACCGGGACAGGGGGGAGATTTCCCTACGAGCAGTACTTC. The encoded protein is CASSTGTGGRFPYEQYF.

In its sample, this clone was seen once. This chain joins TRBV19 and TRBJ2-3; D unresolved. This CDR3 is 12 amino acids long. The germline gives CDR1 LNHDA, CDR2 SQIVND (reference sequence). With 6 bases removed from V and 9 bases from J, the gap between germline ends came to 13 bases. The CDR3 here is CASSFAAGTQYF. CDR3 sequence (DNA): TGTGCCAGTAGCTTCGCGGCAGGAACGCAGTATTTT.

The chain links TRBV14 to TRBJ1-2; D is uncertain. The germline V gene has CDR1 SGHDN and CDR2 FVKESK. V lost 4 bases to trimming and J lost 8 bases, with 11 bases between them. The CDR3 spans 12 residues. CDR3 sequence: CASSRSAWGYTF. In DNA form, the CDR3 reads TGTGCCAGCAGCCGGAGTGCCTGGGGCTACACCTTC. The variable domain in full, completed from reference TRBV14 and TRBJ1-2, reads EAGVTQFPSHSVIEKGQTVTLRCDPISGHDNLYWYRRVMGKEIKFLLHFVKESKQDESGMPNNRFLAERTGGTYSTLKVQPAELEDSGVYFCASSRSAWGYTFGSGTRLTVV.

The genes are TRBV6-5 and TRBJ2-1, with a possible D match to TRBD2 (5 bases). V lost 0 bases, J lost 7 bases, and 7 bases lay in between. In germline, CDR1 is MNHEY, CDR2 SVGAGI. The CDR3 is made up of 13 amino acids. The CDR3 DNA reads TGTGCCAGCAGTTACTCGTGGGAGAATGAGCAGTTCTTC. It specifies CASSYSWENEQFF.

The sample holds a few counts of this clone. V gene TRBV7-2 combines with J gene TRBJ2-2; TRBD2 aligns across 9 bases. Trimming at V came to 5 bases and at J to 5 bases, leaving 6 bases not matched to a gene. Germline V lookup: CDR1 SGHTA, CDR2 FQGNSA. The CDR3 length is 15 residues. The CDR3 protein is CASSRGLAGTGELFF. The CDR3 nucleotides read TGTGCCAGCAGCAGGGGACTAGCAGGGACCGGGGAGCTGTTTTTT. Looking up the rest from reference TRBV7-2 and TRBJ2-2 gives the full variable domain: GAGVSQSPSNKVTEKGKDVELRCDPISGHTALYWYRQSLGQGLEFLIYFQGNSAPDKSGLPSDRFSAERTGGSVSTLTIQRTQQEDSAVYLCASSRGLAGTGELFFGEGSRLTVL.

This chain connects TRBV7-9 to TRBJ2-7; 11 bases line up with TRBD2. The CDR3 consists of 18 residues. Germline V gene lookup returns CDR1 SEHNR and CDR2 FQNEAQ (reference sequence). The J segment lost 0 bases and the V segment lost 4 bases, leaving 11 bases of the junction unmatched. The CDR3 is CASSSLGTSGSLSYEQYF. Here the CDR3 DNA reads TGTGCCAGCAGCTCACTCGGGACTAGCGGTTCCCTCTCCTACGAGCAGTACTTC.

J is TRBJ2-1 and V is TRBV19; 10 bases agree with TRBD2. Losses at the gene ends were 2 bases for V and 6 bases for J; bases not matched to a gene: 4. Germline CDR1 is LNHDA and CDR2 is SQIVND (reference sequence). The length of the CDR3 is 15 residues. CDR3 DNA sequence: TGTGCCAGTAGTATACTAGCGGGAGACGTCAATGAGCAGTTCTTC. It translates to CASSILAGDVNEQFF.

This chain connects TRBV5-5 to TRBJ1-2, with 8 positions matching TRBD1. V was pared by 1 base and J by 4 bases, with 3 bases of the junction left unmatched. The CDR3 runs 14 residues. The V gene's germline CDR1 is SGHKS and CDR2 YYEKEE (reference sequence). CDR3: CASSLFTGGYGYTF. CDR3 DNA sequence: TGTGCCAGCAGCTTGTTTACAGGGGGCTATGGCTACACCTTC.

This clone has only one observation. The rearrangement uses TRBV19 and TRBJ2-5, with D possibly TRBD1 on 5 matching bases. The CDR3 is made up of 14 amino acids. Germline-derived CDR1 and CDR2 are LNHDA and SQIVND (reference sequence). Trimming took 6 bases from V and 4 from J, leaving 15 bases between them. CDR3 DNA: TGTGCCAGTAGGGGCAGGGTGGGTCCAGAGACCCAGTACTTC. Translating it yields CASRGRVGPETQYF.

The chain couples TRBV21-1 to TRBJ2-7. TRBV21-1 is annotated as a pseudogene. This CDR3 comprises 15 residues. The CDR3 bases are TGTGCCAGCAGCAAACGGACGGACGACTCCTACGAGCAGTACTTC. Its translation: CASSKRTDDSYEQYF.

The rearrangement uses TRBV27 and TRBJ1-5; 9 bases map to TRBD1. Trimming removed 1 base from V and 2 bases from J; junction bases left unmatched: 3. The CDR3 totals 16 residues. Germline loops: CDR1 MNHEY, CDR2 SMNVEV (reference sequence). The CDR3 sequence: CASSLYRTGGNQPQHF. CDR3 in DNA: TGTGCCAGCAGTTTATACCGGACAGGGGGCAATCAGCCCCAGCATTTT.

The table lists this clone with many counts. J is TRBJ1-2 and V is TRBV7-2, with TRBD1 identical over 7 bases. Germline CDR1 reads SGHTA; CDR2 reads FQGNSA. The CDR3 spans 15 residues. The trim removed 1 base at V and 7 bases at J, leaving 9 bases unmatched. In nucleotides, the CDR3 is TGTGCCAGCAGCTTAGAGACAGGGATTGAGCGTGGCTACACCTTC. Protein sequence: CASSLETGIERGYTF. Drawing the rest from reference TRBV7-2 and TRBJ1-2, the complete variable domain is GAGVSQSPSNKVTEKGKDVELRCDPISGHTALYWYRQSLGQGLEFLIYFQGNSAPDKSGLPSDRFSAERTGGSVSTLTIQRTQQEDSAVYLCASSLETGIERGYTFGSGTRLTVV.

This chain joins TRBV18 and TRBJ2-2, with 10 bases identical to TRBD1. The V gene end was trimmed by 1 base and the J gene end by 4 bases; junction bases not matched to a gene: 0. Germline assignment: CDR1 KGHSH and CDR2 LQKENI. This CDR3 is built from 15 residues. The CDR3 nucleotides are TGTGCCAGCTCACCACGGACAGGGGGCACCGGGGAGCTGTTTTTT. This codes for CASSPRTGGTGELFF.

V usage is TRBV6-5 and J usage is TRBJ2-3; TRBD2 aligns across 7 bases. Germline V gene lookup returns CDR1 MNHEY and CDR2 SVGAGI. The CDR3 spans 16 residues. Germline trimming cut 2 bases from V and 1 base from J; bases unmatched to any gene: 6. In nucleotides, the CDR3 is TGTGCCAGCAGTTACAATCCGGGGGGAGGCACAGATACGCAGTATTTT. This codes for CASSYNPGGGTDTQYF.

The J gene is TRBJ1-1, the V gene TRBV18; the D is unclear. CDR3 length: 17 amino acids. Trimming took off 2 bases at V and 0 bases at J, with 16 bases between the two ends. Germline V lookup: CDR1 KGHSH, CDR2 LQKENI. CDR3 bases: TGTGCCAGCTCACCATCGGCCCCAACGGGGATGAACACTGAAGCTTTCTTT. This sequence encodes CASSPSAPTGMNTEAFF.

This chain uses TRBV18 with TRBJ1-6; a weak D match, TRBD1 (6 bases). CDR3 length equals 15 residues. The germline V gene has CDR1 KGHSH and CDR2 LQKENI. The V and J ends lost 6 bases and 5 bases respectively, with 14 bases between them. For the CDR3, the DNA is TGTGCCAGCTCGCGATCGACAGGCAATAATTCACCCCTCCACTTT. Its protein product is CASSRSTGNNSPLHF.

The chain uses TRBV9 and TRBJ2-3; perhaps TRBD1 as D (6 bases). Germline V gives CDR1 SGDLS, CDR2 YYNGEE. The V end was cut by 0 bases, the J end by 2 bases, with 10 bases between. The CDR3 is made up of 15 amino acids. The CDR3 nucleotides are TGTGCCAGCAGCGTAGTGGGACACCTCACAGATACGCAGTATTTT. The encoded protein is CASSVVGHLTDTQYF.

The J gene is TRBJ2-7, the V gene TRBV9; 7 nucleotides match TRBD2. The CDR3 contains 19 residues. V shed 4 bases, J shed 2 bases, and the junction held 21 bases outside the gene matches. The germline V gene encodes CDR1 SGDLS and CDR2 YYNGEE. CDR3 bases: TGTGCCAGCAGCAGAGACGAAGTCTCGCAGCGGGGCAAGGCCTACGAGCAGTACTTC. Amino acids: CASSRDEVSQRGKAYEQYF.

This clone was observed once. This sequence joins TRBV19 and TRBJ2-7; 8 nucleotides match TRBD1. Trimming cost V 10 bases and J 3 bases; bases outside gene matches: 8. The CDR3 is made up of 13 amino acids. The germline CDR1 and CDR2 sequences are LNHDA and SQIVND (reference sequence). The CDR3 loop is CATSGGANYEQYF. As DNA, the CDR3 is TGTGCCACCTCAGGGGGCGCTAACTACGAGCAGTACTTC.

The chain employs TRBV7-2 and TRBJ1-2; a possible D gene is TRBD1 (5 bases). This CDR3 region has 13 residues. The germline gives CDR1 SGHTA, CDR2 FQGNSA. Trimming stripped 1 base from V and 5 bases from J, with 8 bases between. CDR3 in amino acids: CASSLGRVYGYTF. CDR3 sequence (DNA): TGTGCCAGCAGCTTAGGCAGGGTATATGGCTACACCTTC.

The chain employs TRBV10-3 and TRBJ1-5, with TRBD1 matching 9 bases. CDR3 length equals 15 residues. With V trimmed by 2 bases and J by 6 bases, 5 bases remained unmatched. The germline gives CDR1 ENHRY, CDR2 SYGVKD. CDR3 sequence (DNA): TGTGCCATCAGTGAGCCGGGACAGGGACGTCAGCCCCAGCATTTT. It is translated as CAISEPGQGRQPQHF.

The rearrangement links TRBV7-9 to TRBJ2-3; unclear D gene. CDR1 and CDR2 (germline): SEHNR, FQNEAQ (reference sequence). V lost 1 base and J lost 0, with 8 bases in between. This CDR3 has 15 amino acids. The CDR3 bases are TGTGCCAGCAGCTTAGGTCTCCTCAGCACAGATACGCAGTATTTT. Its translation is CASSLGLLSTDTQYF.

The chain uses TRBV7-2 and TRBJ1-3; D is uncertain. Germline V gene sequence: CDR1 SGHTA, CDR2 FQGNSA. The CDR3 contains 13 residues. V was cut by 8 bases and J by 0 bases, with 8 bases left in between. Written as DNA, the CDR3 is TGTGCCAGCGGGCGGAACTCTGGAAACACCATATATTTT. Protein sequence: CASGRNSGNTIYF.

The chain couples TRBV18 to TRBJ2-7; TRBD2 is a possible D gene (5 bases). Germline loops: CDR1 KGHSH, CDR2 LQKENI. The CDR3 covers 14 residues. The V end lost 1 base, the J end lost 2 bases, and 9 bases lay between the germline ends. The CDR3 DNA is TGTGCCAGCTCACCACGTTCCGGGACCTACGAGCAGTACTTC. Its protein is CASSPRSGTYEQYF. Complete variable domain (other parts from reference TRBV18 and TRBJ2-7): NAGVMQNPRHLVRRRGQEARLRCSPMKGHSHVYWYRQLPEEGLKFMVYLQKENIIDESGMPKERFSAEFPKEGPSILRIQQVVRGDSAAYFCASSPRSGTYEQYFGPGTRLTVT.

The chain couples TRBV6-1 to TRBJ1-5; TRBD1 matches 10 bases. This CDR3 is 16 amino acids long. Germline V gives CDR1 MNHNS, CDR2 SASEGT. V was clipped by 2 bases and J by 6 bases; unmatched bases: 7. DNA for the CDR3: TGTGCCAGCAGTGAACTTCGGACAGGGGGGGGTCAGCCCCAGCATTTT. This encodes CASSELRTGGGQPQHF.